Listed below are T cell receptor beta chains from one sample, sequenced in a study of blood T cell repertoires in COVID-19. Profiling relied on immunoSEQ multiplex PCR, and the TCRdb table lists in-frame clones only, not all of them. Seen here are 100,000 or so clones, about 86% observed once, and the top ten hold roughly 3%. The sequenced sample was PBMCs or T cells enriched from blood (not recorded which). Receptor source: a woman in her forties or fifties who had recovered from COVID-19. CDR3s include the opening cysteine and the closing phenylalanine or tryptophan. D genes are given only for firm matches. Some rows mark clone size as missing; the rest say once, few, many or name a class of expanded clone.

len: 13; j_gene: TRBJ1-2; v_gene: TRBV13; d_gene: -; abundance: -; CDR3nt: TGTGCCAGCACTCTAGGGGTGAGCTATGGCTACACCTTC; CDR3aa: CASTLGVSYGYTF
len: 16; j_gene: TRBJ2-7; v_gene: TRBV10-2; d_gene: -; abundance: -; CDR3nt: TGCGCCAGCAGTGAGGGTACCCCAGGGGTCTTACGAGGGCAGTACTTC; CDR3aa: CASSEGTPGVLRGQYF
len: 13; j_gene: TRBJ1-4; v_gene: TRBV19; d_gene: -; abundance: few; CDR3nt: TGTGCCAGTAGTAGTGTGGTTGGCGAAAAACTGTTTTTT; CDR3aa: CASSSVVGEKLFF
len: 15; j_gene: TRBJ2-7; v_gene: TRBV27; d_gene: -; abundance: -; CDR3nt: TGTGCCAGCAGTTACGGCCGAAGGAGCTCCTACGAGCAGTACTTC; CDR3aa: CASSYGRRSSYEQYF
len: 14; j_gene: TRBJ1-1; v_gene: TRBV6-5; d_gene: TRBD1; abundance: -; CDR3nt: TGTGCCAGCAGCTGGGACAGATTGAACACTGAAGCTTTCTTT; CDR3aa: CASSWDRLNTEAFF
len: 12; j_gene: TRBJ2-7; v_gene: TRBV4-2; d_gene: TRBD2; abundance: once; CDR3nt: TGTGCCAGCAGCCAAGGACTAGCGGATCGCTCTTTC; CDR3aa: CASSQGLADRSF
len: 13; j_gene: TRBJ1-2; v_gene: TRBV7-3; d_gene: -; abundance: once; CDR3nt: TGTGCCAGCAGCTTAACCGGGGATAGAGGCTACACCTTC; CDR3aa: CASSLTGDRGYTF
len: 14; j_gene: TRBJ2-7; v_gene: TRBV4-1; d_gene: TRBD1; abundance: -; CDR3nt: TGCGCCAGCAGCCTTCCGGGACAGGTCTACGAGCAGTACTTC; CDR3aa: CASSLPGQVYEQYF
len: 14; j_gene: TRBJ2-7; v_gene: TRBV11-3; d_gene: TRBD1; abundance: -; CDR3nt: TGTGCCAGCAGCCGCGGACAGGGGGCCAACGAGCAGTACTTC; CDR3aa: CASSRGQGANEQYF
len: 15; j_gene: TRBJ1-6; v_gene: TRBV7-6; d_gene: TRBD1; abundance: -; CDR3nt: TGTGCCAGCAGCTTAGGGACAGGGGGTCCTTCACCCCTCCACTTT; CDR3aa: CASSLGTGGPSPLHF
len: 13; j_gene: TRBJ1-2; v_gene: TRBV19; d_gene: -; abundance: -; CDR3nt: TGTGCCAGTAGACACCGGGCCGGGGAAAGCTACACCTTC; CDR3aa: CASRHRAGESYTF
len: 15; j_gene: TRBJ1-4; v_gene: TRBV9; d_gene: -; abundance: -; CDR3nt: TGTGCCAGCAGCCTCTCAGGGTCGACTAATGAAAAACTGTTTTTT; CDR3aa: CASSLSGSTNEKLFF
len: 16; j_gene: TRBJ2-7; v_gene: TRBV3-1/TRBV3-2; d_gene: TRBD1; abundance: -; CDR3nt: TGTGCCAGCAGCCAAATGTTGGACAGGGGGCCCTACGAGCAGTACTTC; CDR3aa: CASSQMLDRGPYEQYF
len: 14; j_gene: TRBJ1-4; v_gene: TRBV6-5; d_gene: -; abundance: -; CDR3nt: TGTGCCAGCAGTTACGGGACAAGCAATGAAAAACTGTTTTTT; CDR3aa: CASSYGTSNEKLFF
len: 10; j_gene: TRBJ2-1; v_gene: TRBV29-1; d_gene: TRBD2; abundance: -; CDR3nt: TGCAGTGGGGGGGAAAATGAGCAGTTCTTC; CDR3aa: CSGGENEQFF
len: 17; j_gene: TRBJ2-1; v_gene: TRBV7-2; d_gene: TRBD2; abundance: -; CDR3nt: TGTGCCAGCAGCATCGGGACTAGCGCCCGGTGGGGGAATGAGCAGTTCTTC; CDR3aa: CASSIGTSARWGNEQFF